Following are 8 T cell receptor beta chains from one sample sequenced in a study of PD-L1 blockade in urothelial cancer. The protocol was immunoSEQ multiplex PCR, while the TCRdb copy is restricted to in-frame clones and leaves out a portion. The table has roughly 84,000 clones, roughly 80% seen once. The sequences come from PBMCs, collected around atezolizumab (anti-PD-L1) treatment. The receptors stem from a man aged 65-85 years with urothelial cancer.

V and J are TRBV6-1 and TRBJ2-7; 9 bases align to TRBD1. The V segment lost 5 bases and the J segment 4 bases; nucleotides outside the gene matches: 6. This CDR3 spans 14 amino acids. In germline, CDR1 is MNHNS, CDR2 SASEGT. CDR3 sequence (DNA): TGTGCCAGCAGTCGAACAGGGGGCTTTTACGAGCAGTACTTC. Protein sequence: CASSRTGGFYEQYF.

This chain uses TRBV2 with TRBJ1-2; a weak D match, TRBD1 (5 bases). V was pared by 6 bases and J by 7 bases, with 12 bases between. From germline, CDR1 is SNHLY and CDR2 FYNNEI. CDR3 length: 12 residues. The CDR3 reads CASSLSGGGYTF. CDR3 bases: TGTGCCAGCAGCCTAAGCGGGGGTGGCTACACCTTC. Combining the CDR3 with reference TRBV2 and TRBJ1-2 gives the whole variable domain EPEVTQTPSHQVTQMGQEVILRCVPISNHLYFYWYRQILGQKVEFLVSFYNNEISEKSEIFDDQFSVERPDGSNFTLKIRSTKLEDSAMYFCASSLSGGGYTFGSGTRLTVV.

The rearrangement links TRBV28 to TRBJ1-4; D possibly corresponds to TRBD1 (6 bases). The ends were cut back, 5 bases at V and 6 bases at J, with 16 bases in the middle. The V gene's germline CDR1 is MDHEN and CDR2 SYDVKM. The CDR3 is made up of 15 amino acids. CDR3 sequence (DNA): TGTGCCAGCAGTCTATACAGGGAAGGGTATGAAAAACTGTTTTTT. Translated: CASSLYREGYEKLFF.

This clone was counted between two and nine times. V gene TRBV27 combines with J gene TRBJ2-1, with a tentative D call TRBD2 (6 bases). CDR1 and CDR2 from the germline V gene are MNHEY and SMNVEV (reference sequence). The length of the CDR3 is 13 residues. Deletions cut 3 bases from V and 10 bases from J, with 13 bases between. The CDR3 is CASSFNPAGEQFF. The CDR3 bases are TGTGCCAGCAGTTTTAACCCGGCGGGGGAGCAGTTCTTC.

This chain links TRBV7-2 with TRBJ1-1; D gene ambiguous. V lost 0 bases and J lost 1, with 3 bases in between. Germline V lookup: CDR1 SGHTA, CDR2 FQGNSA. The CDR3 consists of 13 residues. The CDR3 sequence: CASSLAANTEAFF. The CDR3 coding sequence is TGTGCCAGCAGCTTAGCGGCGAACACTGAAGCTTTCTTT.

CDR3 nucleotide sequence: TGTGCCTGGAGTGCTACCAGGGTCAGCACTGAAGCTTTCTTT. This gives the protein CAWSATRVSTEAFF. The chain links TRBV30 to TRBJ1-1; perhaps TRBD1 as D (5 bases). V was cut by 1 base and J by 4 bases, with 13 bases left in between. CDR3 length: 14 amino acids. Germline V gene data show CDR1 as GTSNPN and CDR2 as SVGIG (reference sequence).

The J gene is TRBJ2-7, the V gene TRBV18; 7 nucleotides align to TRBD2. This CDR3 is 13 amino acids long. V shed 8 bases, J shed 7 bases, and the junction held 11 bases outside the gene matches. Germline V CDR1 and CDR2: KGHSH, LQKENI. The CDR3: CASVRAGVHEQYF. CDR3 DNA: TGTGCCAGCGTTAGGGCGGGAGTTCATGAGCAGTACTTC.

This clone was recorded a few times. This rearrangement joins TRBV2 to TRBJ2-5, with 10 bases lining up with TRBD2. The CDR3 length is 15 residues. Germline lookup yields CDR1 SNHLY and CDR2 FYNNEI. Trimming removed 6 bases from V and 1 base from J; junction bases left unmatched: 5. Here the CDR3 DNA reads TGTGCCAGCAGAGACCGGACTAGCGGCCAAGAGACCCAGTACTTC. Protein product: CASRDRTSGQETQYF.